Listed here are 27 T cell receptor beta chains from one sample, sequenced in a study of blood T cell repertoires in COVID-19. Libraries were prepared by immunoSEQ multiplex PCR; TCRdb keeps only in-frame clonotypes and omits some of them. This sample has about 120,000 clones, with about 80% found just once. The sequenced sample consisted of peripheral blood. The source of these receptors is a man aged 40-49 years with active or convalescent COVID-19.

V usage is TRBV30 and J usage is TRBJ2-7; TRBD2 aligns across 7 bases. The CDR3 length is 14 residues. The V and J ends lost 2 bases and 5 bases, in that order; junction bases with no gene match: 9. Germline CDR1 is GTSNPN and CDR2 is SVGIG (reference sequence). CDR3: CAWSPMREWNEQYF. Here the CDR3 DNA reads TGTGCCTGGAGTCCAATGCGGGAGTGGAACGAGCAGTACTTC.

There are a few counts of this clone. This chain links TRBV2 with TRBJ1-1; tentatively, D is TRBD1 (6 bases). The CDR3 extends over 15 amino acids. CDR1 and CDR2 from the germline V gene are SNHLY and FYNNEI. V dropped 6 bases and J dropped 7 bases, with 21 bases sitting between them. In DNA form, the CDR3 reads TGTGCCAGCAGAGATATACAGGGTGCCACCCTTGAAGCTTTCTTT. It codes for CASRDIQGATLEAFF.

This chain connects TRBV6-5 to TRBJ2-7; D might be TRBD1 (6 bases). The V end lost 7 bases, the J end lost 3 bases, and 13 bases lay between the germline ends. The length of the CDR3 is 13 residues. CDR1 and CDR2 (germline): MNHEY, SVGAGI. CDR3 residues: CASNSGHGYEQYF. The CDR3 DNA reads TGTGCCAGCAATTCGGGACACGGCTACGAGCAGTACTTC.

The chain carries TRBV3-1 (or the pseudogene TRBV3-2) and TRBJ2-3, with D maybe TRBD2 (7 bases). The CDR3 is 18 residues long. V lost 2 bases to trimming and J lost 3 bases, with 21 bases between them. CDR1 is LGHDT and CDR2 is YNNKEL in the germline V gene (reference sequence). CDR3 DNA sequence: TGTGCCAGCAGCCAAAATGGAGGGGGGGCCGTACGGACAGATACGCAGTATTTT. This gives the protein CASSQNGGGAVRTDTQYF.

J is TRBJ1-2 and V is TRBV10-3; D not resolved. CDR1 ENHRY and CDR2 SYGVKD come from the germline V gene. The CDR3 has 15 residues. The V end was cut by 0 bases, the J end by 5 bases, with 13 bases between. The CDR3 nucleotides are TGTGCCATCAGTGAGTCCGGAGAGGGCGGGTATGGCTACACCTTC. It is translated as CAISESGEGGYGYTF.

The chain combines TRBV27 with TRBJ2-7; D uncertain. The germline gives CDR1 MNHEY, CDR2 SMNVEV (reference sequence). This CDR3 spans 11 amino acids. Trimming took 4 bases from V and 1 from J, leaving 2 bases between them. The CDR3 is CASSSSYEQYF. In DNA, the CDR3 is TGTGCCAGCAGTTCGTCCTACGAGCAGTACTTC.

This rearrangement joins TRBV4-3 to TRBJ1-1; D not certain. The CDR3 sequence is 13 residues long. CDR1 and CDR2 (germline): LGHNA, YSLEER. V lost 4 bases to trimming and J lost 1 base, with 7 bases between them. CDR3 nucleotide sequence: TGCGCCAGCAGCCCCCGACAGAACACTGAAGCTTTCTTT. Encoded protein: CASSPRQNTEAFF.

The sample holds a few counts of this clone. The V call is TRBV3-1 (or the pseudogene TRBV3-2), the J call TRBJ2-4; 7 bases fit TRBD2. The CDR3 length is 13 residues. Germline assignment: CDR1 LGHDT and CDR2 YNNKEL (reference sequence). V dropped 0 bases and J dropped 11; count of bases not matched to a gene: 4. The CDR3 sequence: CASSQEAGAVQYF. The CDR3 DNA is TGTGCCAGCAGCCAAGAGGCGGGAGCGGTTCAGTACTTC.

CDR3 nucleotide sequence: TGTGCCAGCAGTTTCGCAAGCCGGGGGGCAGCCAAAAACATTCAGTACTTC. It is translated as CASSFASRGAAKNIQYF. This chain connects TRBV28 to TRBJ2-4, with D maybe TRBD2 (7 bases). Trimming cost V 3 bases and J 0 bases, with 15 bases left between them. CDR1 MDHEN and CDR2 SYDVKM come from the germline V gene. This CDR3 is 17 amino acids long.

J is TRBJ1-5 and V is TRBV10-3; 9 nucleotides agree with TRBD1. CDR3 size: 14 residues. Per the germline V gene, CDR1 is ENHRY and CDR2 is SYGVKD. Unmatched junction bases numbered 8, after V lost 10 bases and J lost 4 bases. In nucleotides, the CDR3 is TGTGCCACCACCGGGACAGGGAAAAATCAGCCCCAGCATTTT. It encodes CATTGTGKNQPQHF.

The count of this clone is one. The chain joins TRBV9 to TRBJ1-1, with 8 bases aligning to TRBD1. The length of the CDR3 is 15 residues. After removal of 3 bases from V and 6 bases from J, the junction contained 10 bases not matched to a gene. Germline loops: CDR1 SGDLS, CDR2 YYNGEE. Written as DNA, the CDR3 is TGTGCCAGCAGCGCTCAGACAGGGGTAGTCTCTGAAGCTTTCTTT. Amino acids: CASSAQTGVVSEAFF. The variable domain in full, with the rest retrieved from reference TRBV9 and TRBJ1-1, is DSGVTQTPKHLITATGQRVTLRCSPRSGDLSVYWYQQSLDQGLQFLIQYYNGEERAKGNILERFSAQQFPDLHSELNLSSLELGDSALYFCASSAQTGVVSEAFFGQGTRLTVV.

The rearrangement links TRBV9 to TRBJ1-2, with D unclear. CDR3 length: 15 amino acids. The germline V and J ends were trimmed by 0 bases and 7 bases, with 16 bases remaining between them. Germline CDR1 is SGDLS and CDR2 is YYNGEE. In nucleotides, the CDR3 is TGTGCCAGCAGCGTAGCCGGGGTGATGGCACGTGGCTACACCTTC. Translated, it gives CASSVAGVMARGYTF.

V usage is TRBV18 and J usage is TRBJ1-3; D uncertain. Trimming shortened V by 3 bases and J by 0 bases, and 3 bases separated the two germline ends. Germline V gene lookup returns CDR1 KGHSH and CDR2 LQKENI. This CDR3 contains 13 residues. The CDR3 bases are TGTGCCAGCTCACCCCTCTCTGGAAACACCATATATTTT. Residues: CASSPLSGNTIYF. Full variable domain (outside the CDR3, taken from reference TRBV18 and TRBJ1-3): NAGVMQNPRHLVRRRGQEARLRCSPMKGHSHVYWYRQLPEEGLKFMVYLQKENIIDESGMPKERFSAEFPKEGPSILRIQQVVRGDSAAYFCASSPLSGNTIYFGEGSWLTVV.

The V and J genes are TRBV7-9 and TRBJ1-5; 7 bases fit TRBD1. J lost 7 bases, V lost 4 bases, and 16 bases had no gene match. The germline V gene has CDR1 SEHNR and CDR2 FQNEAQ (reference sequence). This CDR3 has 17 residues. Here the CDR3 DNA reads TGTGCCAGCAGCTGGGGGACAGACCTTTCCCCAGAACAGCCCCAGCATTTT. It codes for CASSWGTDLSPEQPQHF.

V usage is TRBV5-1 and J usage is TRBJ2-2, with no clear D. V was cut by 5 bases and J by 3 bases, with 11 bases left in between. The germline CDR1 and CDR2 sequences are SGHRS and YFSETQ. The CDR3 has 14 amino acids. In DNA, the CDR3 is TGCGCCAGCAGACCAACGGTACACACCGGGGAGCTGTTTTTT. This codes for CASRPTVHTGELFF. Full variable domain (missing parts from reference TRBV5-1 and TRBJ2-2): KAGVTQTPRYLIKTRGQQVTLSCSPISGHRSVSWYQQTPGQGLQFLFEYFSETQRNKGNFPGRFSGRQFSNSRSEMNVSTLELGDSALYLCASRPTVHTGELFFGEGSRLTVL.

The chain links TRBV5-1 to TRBJ1-2; tentatively, D is TRBD1 (5 bases). V was pared by 1 base and J by 1 base, with 14 bases between. From germline, CDR1 is SGHRS and CDR2 YFSETQ. This CDR3 has 16 residues. The CDR3 region has the DNA TGCGCCAGCAGCTTGAACGGCAGGGCTGATAACTATGGCTACACCTTC. This translates into CASSLNGRADNYGYTF.

This clone occurred a few times. V gene TRBV30 combines with J gene TRBJ1-4; 8 bases are a match to TRBD1. This CDR3 spans 14 amino acids. Trimming at V came to 8 bases and at J to 5 bases, leaving 10 bases not matched to a gene. CDR1 and CDR2 (germline): GTSNPN, SVGIG (reference sequence). The CDR3 loop reads CAGRGRGGNEKLFF. DNA for the CDR3: TGTGCCGGCAGGGGGCGAGGGGGCAATGAAAAACTGTTTTTT.

V and J are TRBV19 and TRBJ1-1; D ambiguous. Looked up from germline, CDR1 is LNHDA and CDR2 is SQIVND (reference sequence). Trimming shortened V by 5 bases and J by 0 bases, and 7 bases separated the two germline ends. CDR3 length: 13 residues. In DNA, the CDR3 is TGTGCCAGTAGTGCCGGGGTGAACACTGAAGCTTTCTTT. The encoded protein is CASSAGVNTEAFF.

J is TRBJ2-3 and V is TRBV30; D might be TRBD2 (6 bases). Trimming pared 1 base from V and 7 bases from J, leaving 9 bases between. CDR1 and CDR2 (germline): GTSNPN, SVGIG (reference sequence). This CDR3 is 12 amino acids long. The CDR3, as DNA: TGTGCCTGGAGTGGCGGACTATATACGCAGTATTTT. Residues: CAWSGGLYTQYF.

This clone was counted between two and nine times. The rearrangement links TRBV9 to TRBJ1-4; maybe TRBD1 (6 bases). CDR1 is SGDLS, CDR2 YYNGEE, per germline. Trimming stripped 4 bases from V and 5 bases from J, with 15 bases between. This CDR3 comprises 15 residues. CDR3 DNA sequence: TGTGCCAGCAGCCCTCGACAGGACCCGAATGAAAAACTGTTTTTT. Translating gives CASSPRQDPNEKLFF.

The count of this clone is one. The rearrangement joins TRBV5-1 to TRBJ2-3; 11 nucleotides align to TRBD2. The CDR3 contains 16 residues. With V trimmed by 3 bases and J by 5 bases, 8 bases remained unmatched. In germline, CDR1 is SGHRS, CDR2 YFSETQ. The CDR3 loop reads CASSYVAGGHGDTQYF. CDR3 coding DNA: TGCGCCAGCAGCTACGTAGCGGGAGGGCATGGAGATACGCAGTATTTT.

J is TRBJ1-1 and V is TRBV18, with D perhaps TRBD1 (6 bases). CDR1 is KGHSH, CDR2 LQKENI, per germline. V was trimmed by 2 bases and J by 7 bases, leaving 11 bases between them. This CDR3 has 13 residues. The CDR3 is CASSPGLDSEAFF. In DNA form, the CDR3 reads TGTGCCAGCTCACCAGGCTTGGACAGTGAAGCTTTCTTT. The whole variable domain, filled in from reference TRBV18 and TRBJ1-1, reads NAGVMQNPRHLVRRRGQEARLRCSPMKGHSHVYWYRQLPEEGLKFMVYLQKENIIDESGMPKERFSAEFPKEGPSILRIQQVVRGDSAAYFCASSPGLDSEAFFGQGTRLTVV.

CDR3 DNA sequence: TGTGCCAGCAGCTCCGCGGGCGGGGCCTCCTACGAGCAGTACTTC. It specifies CASSSAGGASYEQYF. The chain has TRBV7-3 and TRBJ2-7; tentatively, D is TRBD2 (6 bases). V shed 4 bases and J shed 0 bases, with 13 bases lying between them. CDR3 size: 15 residues. Germline-derived CDR1 and CDR2 are SGHTA and FQGTGA.

The chain carries TRBV6-5 and TRBJ1-2; no reliable D call. Germline-derived CDR1 and CDR2 are MNHEY and SVGAGI. The CDR3 is made up of 14 amino acids. The germline V and J ends were trimmed by 4 bases and 4 bases, with 13 bases remaining between them. The CDR3 sequence is CASSSITVPYGYTF. The CDR3 nucleotides read TGTGCCAGCAGTTCCATCACAGTGCCCTATGGCTACACCTTC.

This chain joins TRBV30 and TRBJ2-3, with TRBD2 matching over 8 bases. Trimming at V came to 3 bases and at J to 4 bases, leaving 6 bases not matched to a gene. The CDR3 totals 14 residues. CDR1 GTSNPN and CDR2 SVGIG come from the germline V gene (reference sequence). The CDR3 DNA reads as TGTGCCTGGAGCAGCGGGAGTAAAGCAGATACGCAGTATTTT. Protein: CAWSSGSKADTQYF.

The gene calls are TRBV10-3 and TRBJ1-3, with D possibly matching TRBD1 (6 bases). With 7 bases removed from V and 4 bases from J, the gap between germline ends came to 11 bases. This CDR3 is 13 amino acids long. Germline V gene sequence: CDR1 ENHRY, CDR2 SYGVKD. CDR3 sequence reads: CAITPGQGNTIYF. The CDR3 bases are TGTGCCATCACCCCGGGACAAGGAAACACCATATATTTT.

The chain employs TRBV30 and TRBJ1-1; D remains unclear. The CDR3 length is 11 residues. Germline CDR1 reads GTSNPN; CDR2 reads SVGIG (reference sequence). V lost 2 bases to trimming and J lost 7 bases, with 8 bases between them. CDR3 protein: CAWSYSFEAFF. In DNA, the CDR3 is TGTGCCTGGAGTTACTCTTTTGAAGCTTTCTTT.